What follows are 10 T cell receptor beta chains derived from one specimen sequenced in a study of shared clonotypes between healthy human individuals. Some clones are missing from TCRdb's copy, which holds only in-frame ones; the method was immunoSEQ multiplex PCR. This sample has about 990,000 clones, with about 80% found just once. Sequenced material: memory CD4+ T cells from PBMCs. The subset is: CD45RA-negative fraction. The origin of the receptors is a man aged 18 to 35 in good health. Some clones in this sample may be carry-over from other donors' samples.

The CDR3 DNA reads as TGCGCCAGCCATCCTCTGACCGTGAACACTGAAGCTTTCTTT. Its protein product is CASHPLTVNTEAFF. V gene TRBV5-1 combines with J gene TRBJ1-1; D is uncertain. Trimming took off 7 bases at V and 0 bases at J, with 13 bases between the two ends. Germline V gives CDR1 SGHRS, CDR2 YFSETQ. The CDR3 has 14 residues.

This clone was counted a single time. Other DNA sequences from this sample encode an identical CDR3 as well. V usage is TRBV29-1 and J usage is TRBJ2-1; D unresolved. Germline V gene data show CDR1 as SQVTM and CDR2 as ANQGSEA. The CDR3 length is 11 residues. V was cut by 6 bases and J by 3 bases, with 6 bases left in between. The CDR3: CSVRFYNEQFF. The DNA for the CDR3 is TGCAGCGTACGGTTCTACAATGAGCAGTTCTTC.

To note about this clone: Sequence at one end of the junction differs from germline and may be a read error. The rearrangement links TRBV28 to TRBJ1-3; 7 nucleotides agree with TRBD1. This CDR3 comprises 11 residues. CDR1 and CDR2 (germline): MDHEN, SYDVKM. This CDR3 is CASSYKDREDF. For the CDR3, the DNA is TGTGCCAGCAGTTATAAAGACAGGGAAGATTTT.

The chain has TRBV4-3 and TRBJ1-1, with D tentatively TRBD1 (6 bases). Deletions cut 0 bases from V and 3 bases from J, with 14 bases between. This CDR3 has 16 residues. Germline CDR1 reads LGHNA; CDR2 reads YSLEER. Here the CDR3 reads CASSQDGGRGYTEAFF. The DNA for the CDR3 is TGCGCCAGCAGCCAAGATGGTGGCAGGGGTTACACTGAAGCTTTCTTT.

Turning to this clone: A much larger clone differs from this one at a single base, so this may be a read error. The CDR3 bases are TGTGCCAGCAGTGAATACTATGGCTACACCTTC. Its translation is CASSEYYGYTF. This chain joins TRBV25-1 and TRBJ1-2; D unresolved. This CDR3 contains 11 residues. V lost 0 bases, J lost 4 bases, and 0 bases lay in between. Looked up from germline, CDR1 is MGHDK and CDR2 is SYGVNS.

The chain combines TRBV7-3 with TRBJ1-1; D remains unclear. Germline V gene sequence: CDR1 SGHTA, CDR2 FQGTGA. Deletions cut 5 bases from V and 1 base from J, with 11 bases between. CDR3 length equals 14 residues. The CDR3 loop reads CASSRGRENTEAFF. The DNA of the CDR3 is TGTGCCAGCAGCCGCGGACGGGAGAACACTGAAGCTTTCTTT.

This clone occurred once. The rearrangement uses TRBV28 and TRBJ1-2; 7 bases fit TRBD1. Germline values: CDR1 MDHEN, CDR2 SYDVKM. This CDR3 spans 14 amino acids. J gave up 4 bases and V 4 bases, and 6 bases lay outside the gene matches. The CDR3 sequence is CASSSPGGGYGYTF. CDR3 nucleotide sequence: TGTGCCAGCAGTTCGCCAGGGGGAGGCTATGGCTACACCTTC.

The rearrangement uses TRBV20-1 and TRBJ2-5, with D perhaps matching TRBD1 (5 bases). V was cut by 5 bases and J by 3 bases, with 7 bases left in between. Germline lookup yields CDR1 DFQATT and CDR2 SNEGSKA (reference sequence). The CDR3 loop spans 11 amino acids. CDR3 loop: CSAEQEETQYF. DNA of the CDR3: TGCAGTGCTGAACAGGAAGAGACCCAGTACTTC.

This sequence joins TRBV4-2 and TRBJ1-2, with D unclear. The CDR3 is made up of 14 amino acids. V was clipped by 4 bases and J by 2 bases, with 11 bases between them. Germline values: CDR1 LGHNA, CDR2 YNFKEQ. The CDR3 sequence: CASSPRWRNYGYTF. The CDR3 coding sequence is TGTGCCAGCAGCCCTCGTTGGAGGAACTATGGCTACACCTTC.

The CDR3 DNA reads as TGTGCCAGCAGTGAAGAGGCAAGGAGGCAGCCCCAGCATTTT. It is translated as CASSEEARRQPQHF. The rearrangement links TRBV6-1 to TRBJ1-5; no definite D call. The ends were cut back, 1 base at V and 7 bases at J, with 11 bases in the middle. Germline loops: CDR1 MNHNS, CDR2 SASEGT. This CDR3 is built from 14 residues.